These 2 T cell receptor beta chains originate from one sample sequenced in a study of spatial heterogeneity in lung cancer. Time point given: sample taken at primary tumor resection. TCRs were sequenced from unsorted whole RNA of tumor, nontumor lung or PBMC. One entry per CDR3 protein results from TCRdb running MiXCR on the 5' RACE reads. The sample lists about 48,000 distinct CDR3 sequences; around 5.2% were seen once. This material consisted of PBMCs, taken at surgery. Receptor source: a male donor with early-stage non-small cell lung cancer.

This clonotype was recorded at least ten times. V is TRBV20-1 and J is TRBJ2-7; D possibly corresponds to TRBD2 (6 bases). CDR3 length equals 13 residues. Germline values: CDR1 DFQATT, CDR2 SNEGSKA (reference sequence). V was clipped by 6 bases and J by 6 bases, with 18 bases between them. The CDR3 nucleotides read TGCAGTGCGAGGAGGGGAGACCTAGGCGAGCAGTACTTC. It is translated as CSARRGDLGEQYF.

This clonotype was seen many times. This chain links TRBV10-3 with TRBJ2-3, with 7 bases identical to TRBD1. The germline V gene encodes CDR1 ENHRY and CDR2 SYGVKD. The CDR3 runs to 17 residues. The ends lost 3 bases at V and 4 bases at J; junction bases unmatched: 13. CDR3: CAISDPNLGDRADTQYF. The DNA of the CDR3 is TGTGCCATCAGTGATCCCAACTTAGGGGACAGAGCAGATACGCAGTATTTT.